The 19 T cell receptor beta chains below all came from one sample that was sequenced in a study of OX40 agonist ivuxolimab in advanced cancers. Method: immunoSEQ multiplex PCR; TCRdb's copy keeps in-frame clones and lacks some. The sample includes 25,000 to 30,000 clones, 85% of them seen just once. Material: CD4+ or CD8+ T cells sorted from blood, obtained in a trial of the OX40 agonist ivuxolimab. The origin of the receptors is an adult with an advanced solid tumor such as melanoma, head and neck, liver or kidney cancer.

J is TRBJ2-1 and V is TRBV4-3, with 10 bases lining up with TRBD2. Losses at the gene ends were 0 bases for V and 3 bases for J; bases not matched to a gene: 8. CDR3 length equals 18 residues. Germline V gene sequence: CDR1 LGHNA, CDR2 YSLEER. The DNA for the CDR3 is TGCGCCAGCAGCCAAGATAGGACTAGCGGAACAAACTACAATGAGCAGTTCTTC. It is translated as CASSQDRTSGTNYNEQFF.

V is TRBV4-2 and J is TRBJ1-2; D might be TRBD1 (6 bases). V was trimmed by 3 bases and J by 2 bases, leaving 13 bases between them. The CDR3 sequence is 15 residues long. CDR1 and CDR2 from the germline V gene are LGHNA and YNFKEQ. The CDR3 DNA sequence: TGTGCCAGCAGCCAGGGGGCAGCAGACAACTATGGCTACACCTTC. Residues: CASSQGAADNYGYTF.

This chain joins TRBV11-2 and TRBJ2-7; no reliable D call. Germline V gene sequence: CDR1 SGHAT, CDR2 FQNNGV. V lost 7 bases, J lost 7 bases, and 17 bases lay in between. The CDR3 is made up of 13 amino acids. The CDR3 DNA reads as TGTGCCAGCACGGGCTCGATTTGGGGTGAGCAGTACTTC. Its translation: CASTGSIWGEQYF.

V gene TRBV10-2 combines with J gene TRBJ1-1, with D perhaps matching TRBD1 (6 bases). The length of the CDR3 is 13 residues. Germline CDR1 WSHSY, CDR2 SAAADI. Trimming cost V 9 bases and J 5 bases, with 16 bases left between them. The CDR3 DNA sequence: TGCGCCAGAAGATCAGGGGAACGAACTGAAGCTTTCTTT. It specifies CARRSGERTEAFF.

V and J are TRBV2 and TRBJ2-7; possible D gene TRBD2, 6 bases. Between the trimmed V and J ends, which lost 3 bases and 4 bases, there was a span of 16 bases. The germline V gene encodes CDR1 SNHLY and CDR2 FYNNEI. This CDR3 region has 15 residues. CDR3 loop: CASSDIAGRRYEQYF. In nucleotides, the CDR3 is TGTGCCAGCAGTGATATCGCGGGGCGGCGGTACGAGCAGTACTTC.

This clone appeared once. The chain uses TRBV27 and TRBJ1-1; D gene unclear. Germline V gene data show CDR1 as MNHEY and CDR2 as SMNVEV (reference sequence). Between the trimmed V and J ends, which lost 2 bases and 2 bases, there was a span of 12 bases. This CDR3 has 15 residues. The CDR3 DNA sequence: TGTGCCAGCAGTTTAAGTGGGTTTCAAAACACTGAAGCTTTCTTT. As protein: CASSLSGFQNTEAFF.

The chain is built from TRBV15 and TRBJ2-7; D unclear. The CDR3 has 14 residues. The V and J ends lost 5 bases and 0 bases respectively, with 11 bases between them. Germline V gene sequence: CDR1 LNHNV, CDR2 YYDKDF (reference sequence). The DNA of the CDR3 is TGTGCCACCAGCTGGCCGGGCCTCTCCTACGAGCAGTACTTC. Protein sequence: CATSWPGLSYEQYF. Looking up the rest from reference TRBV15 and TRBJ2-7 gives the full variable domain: DAMVIQNPRYQVTQFGKPVTLSCSQTLNHNVMYWYQQKSSQAPKLLFHYYDKDFNNEADTPDNFQSRRPNTSFCFLDIRSPGLGDTAMYLCATSWPGLSYEQYFGPGTRLTVT.

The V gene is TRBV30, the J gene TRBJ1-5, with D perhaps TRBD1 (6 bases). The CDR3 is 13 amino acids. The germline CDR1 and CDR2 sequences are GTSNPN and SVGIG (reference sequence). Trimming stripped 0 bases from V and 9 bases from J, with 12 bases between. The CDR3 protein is CAWSVGQSGPQHF. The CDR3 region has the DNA TGTGCCTGGAGTGTTGGACAGTCCGGGCCCCAGCATTTT. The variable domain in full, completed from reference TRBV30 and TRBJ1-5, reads SQTIHQWPATLVQPVGSPLSLECTVEGTSNPNLYWYRQAAGRGLQLLFYSVGIGQISSEVPQNLSASRPQDRQFILSSKKLLLSDSGFYLCAWSVGQSGPQHFGDGTRLSIL.

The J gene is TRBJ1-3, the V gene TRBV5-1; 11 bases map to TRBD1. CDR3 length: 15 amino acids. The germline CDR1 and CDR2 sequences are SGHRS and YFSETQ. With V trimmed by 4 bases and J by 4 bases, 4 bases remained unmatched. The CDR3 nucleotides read TGCGCCAGCAGCATCGGACAGGGGGCGGGAAACACCATATATTTT. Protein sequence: CASSIGQGAGNTIYF.

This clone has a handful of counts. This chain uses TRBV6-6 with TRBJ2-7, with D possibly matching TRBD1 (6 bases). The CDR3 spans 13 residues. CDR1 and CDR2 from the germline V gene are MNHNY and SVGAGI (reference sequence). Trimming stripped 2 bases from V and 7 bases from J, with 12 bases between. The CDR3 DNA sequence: TGTGCCAGCAGTTACAACAGGGCTTGGGAGCAGTACTTC. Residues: CASSYNRAWEQYF.

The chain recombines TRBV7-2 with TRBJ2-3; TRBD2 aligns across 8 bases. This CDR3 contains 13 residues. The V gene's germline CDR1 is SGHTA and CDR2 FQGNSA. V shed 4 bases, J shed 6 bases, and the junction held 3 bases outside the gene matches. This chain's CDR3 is CASSSGGPDTQYF. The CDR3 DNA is TGTGCCAGCAGCTCGGGGGGGCCTGATACGCAGTATTTT.

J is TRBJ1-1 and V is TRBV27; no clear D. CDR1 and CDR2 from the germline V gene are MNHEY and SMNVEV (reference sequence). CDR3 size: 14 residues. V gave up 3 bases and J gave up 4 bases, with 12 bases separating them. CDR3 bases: TGTGCCAGCAGTTTGGCGGGTACTATCACTGAAGCTTTCTTT. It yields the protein CASSLAGTITEAFF.

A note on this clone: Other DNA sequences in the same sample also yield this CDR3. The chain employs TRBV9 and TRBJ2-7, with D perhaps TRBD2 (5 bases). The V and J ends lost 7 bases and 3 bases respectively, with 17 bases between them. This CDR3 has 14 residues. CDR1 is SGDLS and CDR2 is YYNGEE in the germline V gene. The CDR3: CASSSSGVGYEQYF. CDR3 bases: TGTGCCAGCTCCTCCTCCGGGGTAGGCTACGAGCAGTACTTC. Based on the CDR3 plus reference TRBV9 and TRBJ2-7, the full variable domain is DSGVTQTPKHLITATGQRVTLRCSPRSGDLSVYWYQQSLDQGLQFLIQYYNGEERAKGNILERFSAQQFPDLHSELNLSSLELGDSALYFCASSSSGVGYEQYFGPGTRLTVT.

The CDR3 region has the DNA TGTGCCAGCAGTTGGGGAATCGGGACAGTCTCCTACGAGCAGTACTTC. It encodes CASSWGIGTVSYEQYF. The chain is built from TRBV28 and TRBJ2-7; TRBD1 matches 7 bases. Per the germline V gene, CDR1 is MDHEN and CDR2 is SYDVKM. With 4 bases clipped from V and 0 bases from J, the junction kept 9 bases outside the gene matches. The CDR3 is 16 residues long.

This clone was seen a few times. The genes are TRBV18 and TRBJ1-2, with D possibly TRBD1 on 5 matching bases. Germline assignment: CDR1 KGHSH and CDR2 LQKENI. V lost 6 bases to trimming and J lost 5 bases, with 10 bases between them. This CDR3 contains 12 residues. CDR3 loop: CASSRDGYGYTF. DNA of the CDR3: TGTGCCAGCTCCCGGGACGGGTATGGCTACACCTTC. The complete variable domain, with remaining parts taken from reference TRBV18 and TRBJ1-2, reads NAGVMQNPRHLVRRRGQEARLRCSPMKGHSHVYWYRQLPEEGLKFMVYLQKENIIDESGMPKERFSAEFPKEGPSILRIQQVVRGDSAAYFCASSRDGYGYTFGSGTRLTVV.

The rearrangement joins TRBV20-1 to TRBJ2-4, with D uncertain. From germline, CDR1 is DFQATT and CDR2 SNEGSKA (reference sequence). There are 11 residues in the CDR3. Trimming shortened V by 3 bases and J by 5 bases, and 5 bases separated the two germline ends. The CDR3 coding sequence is TGCAGTGCTAGGCGTGAAAACATTCAGTACTTC. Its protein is CSARRENIQYF.

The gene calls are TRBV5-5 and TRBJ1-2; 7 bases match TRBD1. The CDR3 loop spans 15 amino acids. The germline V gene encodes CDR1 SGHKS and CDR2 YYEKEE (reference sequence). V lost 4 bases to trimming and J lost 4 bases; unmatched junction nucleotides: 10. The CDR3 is CASSTADRSVYGYTF. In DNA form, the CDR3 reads TGTGCCAGCAGCACTGCGGACAGGTCTGTCTATGGCTACACCTTC.

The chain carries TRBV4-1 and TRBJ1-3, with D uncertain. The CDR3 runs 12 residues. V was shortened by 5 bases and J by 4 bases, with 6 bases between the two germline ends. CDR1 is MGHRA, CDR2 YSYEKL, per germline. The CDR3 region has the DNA TGCGCCAGCAGCTACGGGGGAAACACCATATATTTT. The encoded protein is CASSYGGNTIYF.

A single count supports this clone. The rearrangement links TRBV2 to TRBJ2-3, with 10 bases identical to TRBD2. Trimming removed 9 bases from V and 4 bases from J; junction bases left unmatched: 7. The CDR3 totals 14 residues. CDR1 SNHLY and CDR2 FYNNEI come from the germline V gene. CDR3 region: CARETSGSADTQYF. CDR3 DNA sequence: TGTGCCAGAGAGACTAGCGGGTCTGCAGATACGCAGTATTTT.